The 12 T cell receptor beta chains in this list originate from one sample, sequenced in a study of cytomegalovirus exposure and HLA in healthy donors (dated by TCRdb to 2017 to 2019). Library prep was done by the immunoSEQ multiplex PCR assay. A mixture of 60 forward primers for TCR Vbeta segments and 13 reverse primers for TCR Jbeta segments was used in the multiplex PCR. Not all clones reach the TCRdb copy of this immuneACCESS table, which keeps in-frame sequences only. Checked studies attribute under half of the gap to unresolved V genes and leave the rest unexplained. The sample table shows approximately 260,000 clones, and nearly 95% are seen once. The ten top clones hold about 1.5% of the sample. Source material: PBMCs. Source of these receptors: a girl aged 2 to 10 in good health and CMV-seronegative.

This rearrangement joins TRBV29-1 to TRBJ1-2, with D tentatively TRBD1 (6 bases). Germline V gene lookup returns CDR1 SQVTM and CDR2 ANQGSEA. This CDR3 has 13 residues. V lost 7 bases, J lost 1 base, and 13 bases lay in between. CDR3 sequence: CSAEGDGNYGYTF. CDR3 bases: TGCAGCGCCGAGGGGGACGGTAACTATGGCTACACCTTC.

The V call is TRBV5-1, the J call TRBJ2-5; 9 bases agree with TRBD2. Trimming removed 1 base from V and 2 bases from J; junction bases left unmatched: 3. The CDR3 runs 15 residues. CDR1 is SGHRS and CDR2 is YFSETQ in the germline V gene. The CDR3 DNA reads as TGCGCCAGCAGCTTGTTAGCGGGGGCACAAGAGACCCAGTACTTC. Its translation is CASSLLAGAQETQYF.

CDR3 sequence reads: CASSGTGAIEQYF. The CDR3 nucleotides are TGTGCCAGCTCAGGGACAGGGGCCATCGAGCAGTACTTC. This chain uses TRBV18 with TRBJ2-7, with 10 bases that match TRBD1. Germline V gene data show CDR1 as KGHSH and CDR2 as LQKENI. Germline trimming cut 5 bases from V and 6 bases from J; bases unmatched to any gene: 4. This CDR3 is 13 amino acids long.

The chain uses TRBV18 and TRBJ1-5; tentatively, D is TRBD1 (5 bases). Trimming took 2 bases from V and 6 from J, leaving 11 bases between them. The CDR3 runs to 14 residues. Germline assignment: CDR1 KGHSH and CDR2 LQKENI. Here the CDR3 reads CASSPTGVGQPQHF. DNA of the CDR3: TGTGCCAGCTCACCAACGGGGGTTGGTCAGCCCCAGCATTTT.

V usage is TRBV5-1 and J usage is TRBJ2-1; TRBD1 might be the D (5 bases). CDR3 size: 14 residues. Trimming took off 0 bases at V and 5 bases at J, with 9 bases between the two ends. Germline CDR1 reads SGHRS; CDR2 reads YFSETQ. CDR3 bases: TGCGCCAGCAGCTTGGTTGGGGCCGACAATGAGCAGTTCTTC. The encoded protein is CASSLVGADNEQFF.

The rearrangement joins TRBV10-2 to TRBJ1-1; 12 nucleotides agree with TRBD1. The CDR3 is 13 amino acids. Germline V gene data show CDR1 as WSHSY and CDR2 as SAAADI. V gave up 6 bases and J gave up 8 bases; unmatched junction bases: 4. The CDR3, as DNA: TGCGCCAGCAGAGTGGGGACAGGGGGCGAAGCTTTCTTT. Its translation is CASRVGTGGEAFF.

The chain has TRBV5-8 and TRBJ2-5; 7 bases agree with TRBD1. After removal of 4 bases from V and 1 base from J, the junction contained 7 bases not matched to a gene. Germline V gives CDR1 SGHTS, CDR2 YDEGEE. The CDR3 totals 15 residues. The CDR3 protein is CASSVRQGPQETQYF. The CDR3 region has the DNA TGTGCCAGCAGCGTCAGACAGGGCCCCCAAGAGACCCAGTACTTC.

The sample holds one count of this clone. V is TRBV5-4 and J is TRBJ2-5; the match to TRBD2 covers 8 bases. The last part of the DNA fits TRBJ2-7 better; the J call may be wrong. The CDR3 contains 16 residues. The germline V gene has CDR1 SGHNT and CDR2 YYREEE (reference sequence). The CDR3 bases are TGTGCCAGCAGCTTGTCGACTAGCGTGAGCTCCTACGAGCAGTACTTC. Encoded protein: CASSLSTSVSSYEQYF.

Only one count was recorded for this clone. The chain's CDR3 is CASSTRGGEGTDTQYF. Here the CDR3 DNA reads TGTGCCAGCAGCACAAGAGGGGGGGAAGGCACAGATACGCAGTATTTT. The chain recombines TRBV9 with TRBJ2-3; the D gene is possibly TRBD2 (7 bases). CDR1 is SGDLS and CDR2 is YYNGEE in the germline V gene. Trimming cost V 4 bases and J 1 base, with 16 bases left between them. The CDR3 is 16 amino acids.

The rearrangement uses TRBV4-1 and TRBJ2-6, with 7 positions matching TRBD1. In germline, CDR1 is MGHRA, CDR2 YSYEKL. J was trimmed by 1 base and V by 0 bases; bases with no gene match: 12. This CDR3 is built from 20 residues. The CDR3 protein is CASSQDEVRGRGSGANVLTF. CDR3 DNA: TGCGCCAGCAGCCAAGATGAGGTGCGAGGCAGGGGGTCTGGGGCCAACGTCCTGACTTTC.

The chain has TRBV15 and TRBJ1-5, with 7 bases fitting TRBD1. This CDR3 comprises 15 residues. Germline assignment: CDR1 LNHNV and CDR2 YYDKDF (reference sequence). The V and J ends lost 4 bases and 7 bases, in that order; junction bases with no gene match: 10. The CDR3 sequence: CATSNARGGGQPQHF. DNA of the CDR3: TGTGCCACCAGCAACGCCAGAGGGGGCGGGCAGCCCCAGCATTTT.

The V and J genes are TRBV28 and TRBJ1-1; no firm D call. The CDR3 is made up of 14 amino acids. Trimming took off 1 base at V and 1 base at J, with 7 bases between the two ends. Germline V gene lookup returns CDR1 MDHEN and CDR2 SYDVKM. The CDR3 DNA is TGTGCCAGCAGTTTATTGGGGAGGAACACTGAAGCTTTCTTT. Its protein product is CASSLLGRNTEAFF.